Sequencing of this TCR beta chain was carried out in a study of T cells expressing NK-cell markers. Overall study: Within the sequenced cohort of eight donors, seven exhibited HCMV seropositivity and one was seronegative.

Per germline, CDR1 KGHDR and CDR2 SFDVKD. The CDR3 totals 17 residues. As the method of synthesis, 5'RACE template switching with UMIs yielded TCR beta cDNA. TCRdb reprocessed the 5' RACE reads, keeping one entry per CDR3 protein, no DNA. Reported are 300,000 to 500,000 distinct CDR3 sequences; the ten largest clones contain approximately 11%. The chain employs TRBV24-1 and TRBJ2-3; TCRdb's D gene call, TRBD2, goes unchecked for lack of DNA. This sequence was found in a woman aged 50 to 60 in good health. The sample taken for sequencing was blood T cells: a sorted CD56 or NKG2C T cell subset, CD4+ or CD8+ T cells, or bulk PBMC T cells (not recorded which). CDR3: CATSDHRGLAGIDTQYF.